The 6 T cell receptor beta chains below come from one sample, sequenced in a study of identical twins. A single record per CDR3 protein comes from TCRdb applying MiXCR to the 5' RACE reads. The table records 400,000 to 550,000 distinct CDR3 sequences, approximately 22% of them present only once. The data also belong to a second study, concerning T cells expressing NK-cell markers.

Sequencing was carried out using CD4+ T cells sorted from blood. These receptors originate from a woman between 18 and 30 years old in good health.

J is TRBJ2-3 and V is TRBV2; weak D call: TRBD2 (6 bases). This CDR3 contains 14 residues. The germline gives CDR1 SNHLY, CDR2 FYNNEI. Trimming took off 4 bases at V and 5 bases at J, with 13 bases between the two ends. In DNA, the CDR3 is TGTGCCAGCAGTGGAGCCCCGCGGGGAGATACGCAGTATTTT. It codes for CASSGAPRGDTQYF. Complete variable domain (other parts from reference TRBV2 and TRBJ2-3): EPEVTQTPSHQVTQMGQEVILRCVPISNHLYFYWYRQILGQKVEFLVSFYNNEISEKSEIFDDQFSVERPDGSNFTLKIRSTKLEDSAMYFCASSGAPRGDTQYFGPGTRLTVL.

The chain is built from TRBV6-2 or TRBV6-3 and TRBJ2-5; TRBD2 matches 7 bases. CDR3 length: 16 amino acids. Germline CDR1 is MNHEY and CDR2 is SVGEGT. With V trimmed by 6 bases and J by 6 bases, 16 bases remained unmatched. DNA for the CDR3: TGTGCCAGCAGCGAACGTGGCGCGGGAGCTGGCAAGACCCAGTACTTC. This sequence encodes CASSERGAGAGKTQYF.

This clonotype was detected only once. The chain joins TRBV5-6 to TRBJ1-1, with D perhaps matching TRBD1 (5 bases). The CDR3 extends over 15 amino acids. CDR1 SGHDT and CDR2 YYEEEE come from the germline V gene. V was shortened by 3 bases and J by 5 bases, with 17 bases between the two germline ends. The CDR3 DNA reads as TGTGCCAGCAGCTCGTTGAGGGGCGGGAGGACTGAAGCTTTCTTT. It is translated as CASSSLRGGRTEAFF.

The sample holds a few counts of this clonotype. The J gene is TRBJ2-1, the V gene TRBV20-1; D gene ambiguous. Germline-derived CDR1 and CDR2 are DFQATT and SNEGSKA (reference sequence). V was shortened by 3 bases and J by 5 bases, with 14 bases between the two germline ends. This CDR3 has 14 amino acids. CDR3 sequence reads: CSASQVRYHNEQFF. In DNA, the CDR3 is TGCAGTGCTAGTCAGGTTCGCTACCACAATGAGCAGTTCTTC.

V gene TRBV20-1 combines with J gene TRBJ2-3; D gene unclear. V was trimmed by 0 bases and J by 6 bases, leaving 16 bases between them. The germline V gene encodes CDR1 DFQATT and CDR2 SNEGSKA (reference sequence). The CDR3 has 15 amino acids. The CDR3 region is CSAREIVGARDTQYF. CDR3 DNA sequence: TGCAGTGCTAGAGAAATAGTAGGAGCACGGGATACGCAGTATTTT.

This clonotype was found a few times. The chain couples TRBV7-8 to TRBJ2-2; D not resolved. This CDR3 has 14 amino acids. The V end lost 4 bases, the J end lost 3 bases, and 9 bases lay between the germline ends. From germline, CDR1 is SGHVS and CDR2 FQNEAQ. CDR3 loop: CASSSLADTGELFF. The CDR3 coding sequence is TGTGCCAGCAGCTCCCTGGCAGACACCGGGGAGCTGTTTTTT.